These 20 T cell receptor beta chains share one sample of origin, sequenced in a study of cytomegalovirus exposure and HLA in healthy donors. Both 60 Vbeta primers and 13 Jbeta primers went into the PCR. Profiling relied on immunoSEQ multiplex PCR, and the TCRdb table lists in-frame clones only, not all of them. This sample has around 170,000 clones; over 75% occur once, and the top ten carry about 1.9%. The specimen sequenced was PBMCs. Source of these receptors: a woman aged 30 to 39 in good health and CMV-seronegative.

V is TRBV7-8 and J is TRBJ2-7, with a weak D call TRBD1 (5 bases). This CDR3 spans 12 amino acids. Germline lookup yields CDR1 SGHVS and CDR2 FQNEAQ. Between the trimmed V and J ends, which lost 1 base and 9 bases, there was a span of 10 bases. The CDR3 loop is CASSLGAQGQYF. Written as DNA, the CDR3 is TGTGCCAGCAGCTTAGGGGCCCAGGGGCAGTACTTC.

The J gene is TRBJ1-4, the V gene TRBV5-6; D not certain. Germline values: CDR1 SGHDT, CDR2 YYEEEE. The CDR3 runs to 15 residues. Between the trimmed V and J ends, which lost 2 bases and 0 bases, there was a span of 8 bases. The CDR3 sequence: CASSFPGATNEKLFF. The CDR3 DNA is TGTGCCAGCAGCTTCCCCGGAGCAACTAATGAAAAACTGTTTTTT.

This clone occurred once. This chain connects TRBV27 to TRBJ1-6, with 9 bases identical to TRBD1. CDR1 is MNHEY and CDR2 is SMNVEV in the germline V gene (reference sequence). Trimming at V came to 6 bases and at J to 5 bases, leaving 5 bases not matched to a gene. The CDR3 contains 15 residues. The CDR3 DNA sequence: TGTGCCAGCAGGGGGACAGGGAAAAATAATTCACCCCTCCACTTT. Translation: CASRGTGKNNSPLHF.

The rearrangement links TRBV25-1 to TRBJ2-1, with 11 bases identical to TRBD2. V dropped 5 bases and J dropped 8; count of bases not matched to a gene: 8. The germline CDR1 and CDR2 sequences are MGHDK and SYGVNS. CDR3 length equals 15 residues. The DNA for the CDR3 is TGTGCCAGCAGTACTAGCGGGGGCGTTTTTGATGAGCAGTTCTTC. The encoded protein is CASSTSGGVFDEQFF.

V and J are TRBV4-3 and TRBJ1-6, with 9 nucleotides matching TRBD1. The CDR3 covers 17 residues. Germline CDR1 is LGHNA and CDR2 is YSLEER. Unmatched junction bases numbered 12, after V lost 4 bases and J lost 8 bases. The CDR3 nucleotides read TGCGCCAGCAGCCGGAAAAGGGGACAGGGTTTGGATTCACCCCTCCACTTT. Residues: CASSRKRGQGLDSPLHF.

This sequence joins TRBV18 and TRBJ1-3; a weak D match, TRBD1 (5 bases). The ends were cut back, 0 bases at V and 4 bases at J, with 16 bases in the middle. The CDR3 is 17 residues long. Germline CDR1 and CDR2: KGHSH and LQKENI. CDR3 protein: CASSPPGLRDMGNTIYF. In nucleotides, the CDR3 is TGTGCCAGCTCACCACCGGGGCTACGAGACATGGGAAACACCATATATTTT.

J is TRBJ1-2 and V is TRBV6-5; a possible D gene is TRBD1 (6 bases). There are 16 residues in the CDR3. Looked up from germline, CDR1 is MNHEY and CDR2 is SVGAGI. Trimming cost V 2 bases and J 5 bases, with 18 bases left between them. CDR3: CASSYGRRGGRYGYTF. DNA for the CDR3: TGTGCCAGCAGTTACGGGCGGAGGGGGGGCCGATATGGCTACACCTTC.

CDR3 amino acids: CASIKRVQGGEKLFF. For the CDR3, the DNA is TGTGCCAGCATCAAACGCGTCCAGGGTGGTGAAAAACTGTTTTTT. This chain connects TRBV11-2 to TRBJ1-4; possible D gene TRBD1, 5 bases. This CDR3 is 15 amino acids long. V lost 7 bases to trimming and J lost 7 bases, with 19 bases between them. Germline V gives CDR1 SGHAT, CDR2 FQNNGV.

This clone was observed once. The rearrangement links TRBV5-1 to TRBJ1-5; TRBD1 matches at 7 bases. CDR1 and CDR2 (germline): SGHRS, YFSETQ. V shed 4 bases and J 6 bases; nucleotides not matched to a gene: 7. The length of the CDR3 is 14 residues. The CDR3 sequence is CASSPTGLGQPQHF. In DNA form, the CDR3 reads TGCGCCAGCAGCCCGACAGGGCTTGGTCAGCCCCAGCATTTT.

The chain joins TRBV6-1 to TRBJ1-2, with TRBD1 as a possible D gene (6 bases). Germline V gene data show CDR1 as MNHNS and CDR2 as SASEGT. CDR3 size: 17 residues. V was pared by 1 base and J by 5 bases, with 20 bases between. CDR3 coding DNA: TGTGCCAGCAGTGAAGATGACTGGGGGCCCGACCTGTATGGCTACACCTTC. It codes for CASSEDDWGPDLYGYTF.

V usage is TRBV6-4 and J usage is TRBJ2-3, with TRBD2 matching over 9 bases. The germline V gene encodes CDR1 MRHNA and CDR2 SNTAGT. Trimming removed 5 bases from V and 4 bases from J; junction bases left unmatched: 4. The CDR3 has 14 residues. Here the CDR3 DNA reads TGTGCCAGCAGTTCGGCTAGCGGGGCAGATACGCAGTATTTT. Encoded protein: CASSSASGADTQYF.

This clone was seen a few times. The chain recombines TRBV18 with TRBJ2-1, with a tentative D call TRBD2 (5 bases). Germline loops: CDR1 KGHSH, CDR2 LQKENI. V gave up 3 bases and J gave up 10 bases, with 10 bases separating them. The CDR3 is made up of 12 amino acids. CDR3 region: CASSPLAGEQFF. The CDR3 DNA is TGTGCCAGCTCACCTCTAGCTGGGGAGCAGTTCTTC.

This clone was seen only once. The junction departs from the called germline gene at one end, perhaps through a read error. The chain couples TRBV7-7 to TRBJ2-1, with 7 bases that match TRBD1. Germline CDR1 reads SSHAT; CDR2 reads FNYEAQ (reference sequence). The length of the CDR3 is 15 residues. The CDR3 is CASSLYRGSYNEQFF. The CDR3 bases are TGTGCTAGCAGCTTATACAGGGGCTCCTACAATGAGCAGTTCTTC. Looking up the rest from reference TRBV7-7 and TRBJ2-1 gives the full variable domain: GAGVSQSPRYKVTKRGQDVTLRCDPISSHATLYWYQQALGQGPEFLTYFNYEAQPDKSGLPSDRFSAERPEGSISTLTIQRTEQRDSAMYRCASSLYRGSYNEQFFGPGTRLTVL.

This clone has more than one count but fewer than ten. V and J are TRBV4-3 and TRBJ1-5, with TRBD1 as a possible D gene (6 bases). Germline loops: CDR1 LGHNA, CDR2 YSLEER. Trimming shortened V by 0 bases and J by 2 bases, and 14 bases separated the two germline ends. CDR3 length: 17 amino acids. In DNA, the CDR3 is TGCGCCAGCAGCCAAGACCGAGGGGGGGGAGGCAATCAGCCCCAGCATTTT. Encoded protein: CASSQDRGGGGNQPQHF.

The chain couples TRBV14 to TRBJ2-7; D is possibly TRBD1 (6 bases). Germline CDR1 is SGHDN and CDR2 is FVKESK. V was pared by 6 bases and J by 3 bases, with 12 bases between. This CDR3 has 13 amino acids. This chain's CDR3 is CASSLGQNYEQYF. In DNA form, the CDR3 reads TGTGCCAGCAGTCTAGGACAGAACTACGAGCAGTACTTC.

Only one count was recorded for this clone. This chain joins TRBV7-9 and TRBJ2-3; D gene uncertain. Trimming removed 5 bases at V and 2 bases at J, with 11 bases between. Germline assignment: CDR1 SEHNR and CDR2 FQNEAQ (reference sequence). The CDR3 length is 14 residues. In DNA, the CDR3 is TGTGCCAGCAGCCCTCCCCTGTACACAGATACGCAGTATTTT. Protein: CASSPPLYTDTQYF.

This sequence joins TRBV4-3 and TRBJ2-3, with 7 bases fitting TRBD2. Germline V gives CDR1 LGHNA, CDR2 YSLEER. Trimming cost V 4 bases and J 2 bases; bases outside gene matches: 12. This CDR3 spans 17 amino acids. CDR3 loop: CASSPYGASGLTDTQYF. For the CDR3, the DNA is TGCGCCAGCAGCCCCTACGGAGCTAGCGGCCTCACAGATACGCAGTATTTT.

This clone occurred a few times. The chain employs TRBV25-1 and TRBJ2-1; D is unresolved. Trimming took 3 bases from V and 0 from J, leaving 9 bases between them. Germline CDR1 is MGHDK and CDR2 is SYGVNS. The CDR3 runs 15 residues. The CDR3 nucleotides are TGTGCCAGCAGTGATAGACTGCGCTCCTACAATGAGCAGTTCTTC. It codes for CASSDRLRSYNEQFF.

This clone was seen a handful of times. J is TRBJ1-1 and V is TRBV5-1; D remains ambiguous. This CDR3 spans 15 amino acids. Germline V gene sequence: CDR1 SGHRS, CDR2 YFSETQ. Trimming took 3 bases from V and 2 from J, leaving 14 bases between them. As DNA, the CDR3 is TGCGCCAGCAGCTCACCCTTGGCGGGTAACACTGAAGCTTTCTTT. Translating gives CASSSPLAGNTEAFF.

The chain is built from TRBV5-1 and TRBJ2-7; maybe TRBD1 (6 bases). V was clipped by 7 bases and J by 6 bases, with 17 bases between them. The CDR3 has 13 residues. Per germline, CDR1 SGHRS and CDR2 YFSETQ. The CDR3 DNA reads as TGCGCCAGCCATCGGGCAGGGGATTCCGAGCAGTACTTC. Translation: CASHRAGDSEQYF.